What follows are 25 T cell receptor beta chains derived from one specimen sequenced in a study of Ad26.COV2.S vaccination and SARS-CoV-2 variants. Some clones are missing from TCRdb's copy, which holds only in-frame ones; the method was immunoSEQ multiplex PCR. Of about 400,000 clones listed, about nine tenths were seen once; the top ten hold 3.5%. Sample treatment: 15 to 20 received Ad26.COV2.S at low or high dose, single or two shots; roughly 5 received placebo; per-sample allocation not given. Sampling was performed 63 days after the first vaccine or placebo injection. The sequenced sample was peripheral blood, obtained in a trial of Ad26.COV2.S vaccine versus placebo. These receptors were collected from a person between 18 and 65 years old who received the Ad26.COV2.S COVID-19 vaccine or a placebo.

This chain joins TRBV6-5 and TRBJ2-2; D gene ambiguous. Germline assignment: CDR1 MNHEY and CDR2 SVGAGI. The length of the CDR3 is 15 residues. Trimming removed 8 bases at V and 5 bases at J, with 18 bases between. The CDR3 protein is CASPASDRVTGELFF. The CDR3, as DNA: TGTGCCAGCCCTGCCAGCGATCGTGTTACCGGGGAGCTGTTTTTT.

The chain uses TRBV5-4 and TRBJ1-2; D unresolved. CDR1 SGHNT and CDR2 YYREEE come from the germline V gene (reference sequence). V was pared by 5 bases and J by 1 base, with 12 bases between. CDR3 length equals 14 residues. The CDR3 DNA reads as TGTGCCAGCAGTCGCCGGGAGCTTAACTATGGCTACACCTTC. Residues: CASSRRELNYGYTF. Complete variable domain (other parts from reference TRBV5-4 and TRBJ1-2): ETGVTQSPTHLIKTRGQQVTLRCSSQSGHNTVSWYQQALGQGPQFIFQYYREEENGRGNFPPRFSGLQFPNYSSELNVNALELDDSALYLCASSRRELNYGYTFGSGTRLTVV.

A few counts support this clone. The CDR3 loop is CASSPRRRDGYTF. DNA for the CDR3: TGTGCCAGCAGCCCCCGCCGGCGTGATGGCTACACCTTC. This sequence joins TRBV7-8 and TRBJ1-2; D is ambiguous. CDR3 length equals 13 residues. Between the trimmed V and J ends, which lost 5 bases and 6 bases, there was a span of 13 bases. The germline V gene encodes CDR1 SGHVS and CDR2 FQNEAQ. Drawing the rest from reference TRBV7-8 and TRBJ1-2, the complete variable domain is GAGVSQSPRYKVAKRGQDVALRCDPISGHVSLFWYQQALGQGPEFLTYFQNEAQLDKSGLPSDRFFAERPEGSVSTLKIQRTQQEDSAVYLCASSPRRRDGYTFGSGTRLTVV.

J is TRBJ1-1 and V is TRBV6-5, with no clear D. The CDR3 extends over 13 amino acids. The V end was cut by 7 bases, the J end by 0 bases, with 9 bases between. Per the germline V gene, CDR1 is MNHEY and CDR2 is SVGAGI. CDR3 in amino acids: CASTSAMNTEAFF. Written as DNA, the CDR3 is TGTGCCAGCACTTCCGCCATGAACACTGAAGCTTTCTTT.

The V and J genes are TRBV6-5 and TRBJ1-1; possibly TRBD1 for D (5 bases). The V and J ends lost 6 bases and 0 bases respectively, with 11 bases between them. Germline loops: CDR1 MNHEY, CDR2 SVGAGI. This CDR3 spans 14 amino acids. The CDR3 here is CASRRAGLNTEAFF. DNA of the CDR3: TGTGCCAGCAGGAGGGCAGGGTTGAACACTGAAGCTTTCTTT.

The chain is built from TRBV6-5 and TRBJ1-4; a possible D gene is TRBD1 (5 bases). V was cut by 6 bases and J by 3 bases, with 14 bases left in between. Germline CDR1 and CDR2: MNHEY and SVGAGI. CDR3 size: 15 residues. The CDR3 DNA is TGTGCCAGCAGATCCGCGGGGACCCCTAATGAAAAACTGTTTTTT. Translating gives CASRSAGTPNEKLFF.

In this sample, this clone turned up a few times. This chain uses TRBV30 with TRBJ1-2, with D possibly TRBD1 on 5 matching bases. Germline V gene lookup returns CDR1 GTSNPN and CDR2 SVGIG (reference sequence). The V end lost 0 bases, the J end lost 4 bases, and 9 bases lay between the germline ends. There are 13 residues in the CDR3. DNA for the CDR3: TGTGCCTGGAGTGTACTGCAGGGCTATGGCTACACCTTC. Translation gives CAWSVLQGYGYTF.

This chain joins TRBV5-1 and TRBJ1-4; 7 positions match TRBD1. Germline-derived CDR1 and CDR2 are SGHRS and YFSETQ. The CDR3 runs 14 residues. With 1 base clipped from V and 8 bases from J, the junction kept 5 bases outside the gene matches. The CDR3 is CASSLLSGGEKLFF. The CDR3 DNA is TGCGCCAGCAGCTTGCTCTCAGGGGGGGAAAAACTGTTTTTT. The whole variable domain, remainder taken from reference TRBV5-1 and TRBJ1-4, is KAGVTQTPRYLIKTRGQQVTLSCSPISGHRSVSWYQQTPGQGLQFLFEYFSETQRNKGNFPGRFSGRQFSNSRSEMNVSTLELGDSALYLCASSLLSGGEKLFFGSGTQLSVL.

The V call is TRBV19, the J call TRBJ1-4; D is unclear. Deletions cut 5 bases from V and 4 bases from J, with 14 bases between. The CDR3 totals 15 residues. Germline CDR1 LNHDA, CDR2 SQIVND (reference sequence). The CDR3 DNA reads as TGTGCCAGTAGTTTTGGACGGGAACTTAATGAAAAACTGTTTTTT. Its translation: CASSFGRELNEKLFF. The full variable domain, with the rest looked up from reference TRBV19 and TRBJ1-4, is DGGITQSPKYLFRKEGQNVTLSCEQNLNHDAMYWYRQDPGQGLRLIYYSQIVNDFQKGDIAEGYSVSREKKESFPLTVTSAQKNPTAFYLCASSFGRELNEKLFFGSGTQLSVL.

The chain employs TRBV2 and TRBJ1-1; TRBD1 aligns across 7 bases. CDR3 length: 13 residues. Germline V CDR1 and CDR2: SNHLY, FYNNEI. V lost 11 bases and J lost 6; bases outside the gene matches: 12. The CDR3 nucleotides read TGTGCCGGAAAGACAGGGTACTTCCCTGAAGCTTTCTTT. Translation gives CAGKTGYFPEAFF.

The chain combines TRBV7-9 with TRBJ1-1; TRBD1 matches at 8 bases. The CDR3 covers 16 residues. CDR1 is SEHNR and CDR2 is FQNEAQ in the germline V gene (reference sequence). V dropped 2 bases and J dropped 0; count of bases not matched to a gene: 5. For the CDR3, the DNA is TGTGCCAGCAGCTTATACGGGGACAGGCTGAACACTGAAGCTTTCTTT. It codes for CASSLYGDRLNTEAFF.

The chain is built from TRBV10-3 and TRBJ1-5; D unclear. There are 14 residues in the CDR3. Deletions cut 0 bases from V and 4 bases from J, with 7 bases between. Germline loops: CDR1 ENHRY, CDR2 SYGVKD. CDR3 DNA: TGTGCCATCAGTGAGTCAAGGACGAATCAGCCCCAGCATTTT. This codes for CAISESRTNQPQHF.

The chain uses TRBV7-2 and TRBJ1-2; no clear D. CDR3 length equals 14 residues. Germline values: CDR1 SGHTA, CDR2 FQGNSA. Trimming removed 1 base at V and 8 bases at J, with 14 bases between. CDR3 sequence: CASSLVNPVRGYTF. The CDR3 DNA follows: TGTGCCAGCAGCTTAGTGAATCCTGTTAGAGGCTACACCTTC.

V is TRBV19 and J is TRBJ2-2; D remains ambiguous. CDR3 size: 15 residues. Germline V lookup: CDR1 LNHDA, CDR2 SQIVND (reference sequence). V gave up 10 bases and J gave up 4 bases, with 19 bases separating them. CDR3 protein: CATHGHWGSTGELFF. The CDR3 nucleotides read TGTGCCACTCACGGGCACTGGGGTAGCACCGGGGAGCTGTTTTTT.

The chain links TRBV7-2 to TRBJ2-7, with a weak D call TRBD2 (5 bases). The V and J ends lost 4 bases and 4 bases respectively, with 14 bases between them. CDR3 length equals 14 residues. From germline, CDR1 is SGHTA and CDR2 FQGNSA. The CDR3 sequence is CASSSSGGLYEQYF. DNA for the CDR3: TGTGCCAGCAGCTCAAGCGGAGGACTTTACGAGCAGTACTTC.

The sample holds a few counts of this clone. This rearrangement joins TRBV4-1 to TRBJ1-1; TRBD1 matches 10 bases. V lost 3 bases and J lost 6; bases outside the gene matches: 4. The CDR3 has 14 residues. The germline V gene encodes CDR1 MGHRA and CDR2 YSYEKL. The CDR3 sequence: CASSHRQGAAEAFF. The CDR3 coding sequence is TGCGCCAGCAGCCACCGACAGGGGGCTGCTGAAGCTTTCTTT.

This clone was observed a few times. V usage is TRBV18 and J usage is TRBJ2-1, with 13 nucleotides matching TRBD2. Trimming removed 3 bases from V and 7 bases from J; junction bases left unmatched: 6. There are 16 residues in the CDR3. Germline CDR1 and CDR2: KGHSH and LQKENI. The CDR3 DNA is TGTGCCAGCTCACCGCCGGGACTAGCGGGGCTAAATGAGCAGTTCTTC. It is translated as CASSPPGLAGLNEQFF. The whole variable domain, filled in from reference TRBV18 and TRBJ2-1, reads NAGVMQNPRHLVRRRGQEARLRCSPMKGHSHVYWYRQLPEEGLKFMVYLQKENIIDESGMPKERFSAEFPKEGPSILRIQQVVRGDSAAYFCASSPPGLAGLNEQFFGPGTRLTVL.

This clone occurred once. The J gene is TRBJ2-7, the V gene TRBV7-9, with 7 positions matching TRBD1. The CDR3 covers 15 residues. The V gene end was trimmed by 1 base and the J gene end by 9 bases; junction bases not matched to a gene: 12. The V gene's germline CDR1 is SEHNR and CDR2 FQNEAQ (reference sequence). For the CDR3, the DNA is TGTGCCAGCAGCTTAGGCTCGGGACAGATTCTTGCGCAGTACTTC. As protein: CASSLGSGQILAQYF.

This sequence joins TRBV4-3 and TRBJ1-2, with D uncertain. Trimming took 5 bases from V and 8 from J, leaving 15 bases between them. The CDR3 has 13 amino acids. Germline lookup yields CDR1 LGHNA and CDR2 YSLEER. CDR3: CASSGPKDYGYTF. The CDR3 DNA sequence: TGCGCCAGCAGCGGCCCCAAGGATTACGGCTACACCTTC.

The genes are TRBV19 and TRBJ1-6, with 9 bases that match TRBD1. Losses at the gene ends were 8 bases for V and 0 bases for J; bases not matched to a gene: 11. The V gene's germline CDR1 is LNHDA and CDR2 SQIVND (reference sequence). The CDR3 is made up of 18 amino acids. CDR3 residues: CASALVGQGSSYNSPLHF. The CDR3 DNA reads TGTGCCAGTGCCCTCGTAGGACAGGGGAGCTCCTATAATTCACCCCTCCACTTT.

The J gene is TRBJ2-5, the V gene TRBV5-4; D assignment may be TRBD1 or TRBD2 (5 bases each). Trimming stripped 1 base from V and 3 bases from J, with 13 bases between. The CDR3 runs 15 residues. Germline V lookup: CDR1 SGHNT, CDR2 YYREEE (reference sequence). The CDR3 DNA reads TGTGCCAGCAGCTTGTCCGGGACGCGAGAAGAGACCCAGTACTTC. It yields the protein CASSLSGTREETQYF.

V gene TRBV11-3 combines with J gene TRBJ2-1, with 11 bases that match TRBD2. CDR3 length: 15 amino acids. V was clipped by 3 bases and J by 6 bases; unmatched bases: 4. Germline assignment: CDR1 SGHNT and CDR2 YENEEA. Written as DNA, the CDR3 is TGTGCCAGCAGCTTTGTAGCGGGGGGGCCCAATGAGCAGTTCTTC. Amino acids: CASSFVAGGPNEQFF.

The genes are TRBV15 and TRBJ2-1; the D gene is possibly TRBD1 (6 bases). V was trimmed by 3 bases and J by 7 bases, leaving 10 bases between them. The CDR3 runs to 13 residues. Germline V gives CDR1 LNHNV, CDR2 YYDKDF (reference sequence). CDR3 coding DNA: TGTGCCACCAGCAGGGGACAAATTAATGAGCAGTTCTTC. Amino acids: CATSRGQINEQFF.

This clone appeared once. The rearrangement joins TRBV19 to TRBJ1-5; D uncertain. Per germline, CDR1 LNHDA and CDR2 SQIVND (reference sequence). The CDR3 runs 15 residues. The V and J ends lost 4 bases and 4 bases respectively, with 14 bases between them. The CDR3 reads CASSSDGLGNQPQHF. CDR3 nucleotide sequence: TGTGCCAGTAGTAGCGACGGTTTAGGTAATCAGCCCCAGCATTTT. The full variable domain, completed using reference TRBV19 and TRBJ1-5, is DGGITQSPKYLFRKEGQNVTLSCEQNLNHDAMYWYRQDPGQGLRLIYYSQIVNDFQKGDIAEGYSVSREKKESFPLTVTSAQKNPTAFYLCASSSDGLGNQPQHFGDGTRLSIL.

In DNA form, the CDR3 reads TGTGCCAGCAGGGGTTGGTATGACTACGAGCAGTACTTC. Protein product: CASRGWYDYEQYF. This chain links TRBV7-2 with TRBJ2-7; D remains ambiguous. Per germline, CDR1 SGHTA and CDR2 FQGNSA. The CDR3 is 13 amino acids. Between the trimmed V and J ends, which lost 6 bases and 3 bases, there was a span of 12 bases. The variable domain in full, with the rest retrieved from reference TRBV7-2 and TRBJ2-7, is GAGVSQSPSNKVTEKGKDVELRCDPISGHTALYWYRQSLGQGLEFLIYFQGNSAPDKSGLPSDRFSAERTGGSVSTLTIQRTQQEDSAVYLCASRGWYDYEQYFGPGTRLTVT.